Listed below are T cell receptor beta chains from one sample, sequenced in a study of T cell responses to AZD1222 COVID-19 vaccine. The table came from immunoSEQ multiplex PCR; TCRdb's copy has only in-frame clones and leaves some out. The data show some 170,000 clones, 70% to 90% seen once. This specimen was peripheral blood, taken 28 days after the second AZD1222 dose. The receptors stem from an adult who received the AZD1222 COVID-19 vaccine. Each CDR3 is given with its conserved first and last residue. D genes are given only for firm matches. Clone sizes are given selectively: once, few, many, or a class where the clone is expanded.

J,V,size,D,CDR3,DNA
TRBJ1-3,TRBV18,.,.,CASSPAPWSSGNTIYF,TGTGCCAGCTCACCAGCCCCCTGGAGCTCTGGAAACACCATATATTTT
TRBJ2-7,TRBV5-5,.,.,CASSLGEYTEKRREQYF,TGTGCCAGCAGCTTGGGCGAGTACACCGAAAAACGTAGAGAGCAGTACTTC
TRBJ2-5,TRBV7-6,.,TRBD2,CASSLWSLAGQETQYF,TGTGCCAGCAGCTTATGGAGTTTAGCGGGGCAGGAGACCCAGTACTTC
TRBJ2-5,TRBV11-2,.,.,CASSLVLALETQYF,TGTGCCAGCAGCTTAGTACTGGCTTTAGAGACCCAGTACTTC
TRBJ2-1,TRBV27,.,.,CASSLYANNNEQFF,TGTGCCAGCAGTTTGTATGCCAACAACAATGAGCAGTTCTTC
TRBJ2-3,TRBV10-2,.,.,CASTGALAQYF,TGCGCCAGCACTGGGGCCTTGGCGCAGTATTTT
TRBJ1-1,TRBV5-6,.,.,CASSLAPTEAFF,TGTGCCAGCAGCTTGGCCCCGACTGAAGCTTTCTTT
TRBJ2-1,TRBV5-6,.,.,CASSSGTYNEQFF,TGTGCCAGCAGCTCTGGAACCTACAATGAGCAGTTCTTC
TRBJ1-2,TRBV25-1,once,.,CASSEGDNYGYTF,TGTGCCAGCAGTGAGGGGGACAACTATGGCTACACCTTC
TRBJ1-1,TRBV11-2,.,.,CASSFGALTLNTEAFF,TGTGCCAGCAGCTTCGGGGCCCTTACCCTGAACACTGAAGCTTTCTTT
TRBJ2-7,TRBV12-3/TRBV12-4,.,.,CASSSRTGYEQYF,TGTGCCAGCAGTTCACGGACTGGCTACGAGCAGTACTTC
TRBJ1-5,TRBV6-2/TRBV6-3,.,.,CASSYLGQPQHF,TGTGCCAGCAGTTACTTAGGACAGCCCCAGCATTTT
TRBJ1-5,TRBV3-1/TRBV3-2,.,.,CASSQDYSNQPQHF,TGTGCCAGCAGCCAAGACTATAGCAATCAGCCCCAGCATTTT
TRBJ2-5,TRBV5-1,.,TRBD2,CASRGGPGETQYF,TGCGCCAGCCGGGGGGGGCCAGGAGAGACCCAGTACTTC
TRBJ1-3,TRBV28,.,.,CASSRLASGNTIYF,TGTGCCAGCAGCCGATTAGCCTCTGGAAACACCATATATTTT
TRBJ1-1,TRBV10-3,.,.,CAIRTDMNTEAFF,TGTGCCATCAGGACAGACATGAACACTGAAGCTTTCTTT
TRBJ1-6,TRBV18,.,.,CASSIETGPGSPLHF,TGTGCCAGCTCAATCGAGACAGGTCCTGGATCACCCCTCCACTTT
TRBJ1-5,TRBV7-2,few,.,CASSLAVGQGSNQPQHF,TGTGCCAGCAGCTTAGCAGTAGGGCAGGGTAGCAATCAGCCCCAGCATTTT
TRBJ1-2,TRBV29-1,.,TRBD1,CSVAGGRFYGYTF,TGCAGCGTTGCAGGGGGCCGTTTCTATGGCTACACCTTC
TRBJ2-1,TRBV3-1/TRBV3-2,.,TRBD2,CASSKGLAGGPVDEQFF,TGTGCCAGCAGCAAAGGACTAGCGGGGGGGCCGGTGGATGAGCAGTTCTTC
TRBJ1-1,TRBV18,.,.,CASSPSLNLNTEAFF,TGTGCCAGCTCACCCTCCCTAAACCTGAACACTGAAGCTTTCTTT
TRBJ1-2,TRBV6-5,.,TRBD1,CASSSLTGNYGYTF,TGTGCCAGCAGTTCATTGACAGGGAACTATGGCTACACCTTC
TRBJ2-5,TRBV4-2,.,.,CASSQDQGETQYF,TGTGCCAGCAGCCAAGATCAGGGTGAGACCCAGTACTTC
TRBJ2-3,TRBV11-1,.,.,CASGSLAADTQYF,TGTGCCAGCGGGAGCCTAGCCGCAGATACGCAGTATTTT
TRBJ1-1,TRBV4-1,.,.,CASSFPFGSEAFF,TGCGCCAGCAGCTTCCCTTTCGGCTCTGAAGCTTTCTTT
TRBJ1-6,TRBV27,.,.,CASKDIGNSPLHF,TGTGCCAGCAAGGATATAGGGAATTCACCCCTCCACTTT
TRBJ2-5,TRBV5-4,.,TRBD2,CASSLGSSGGETQYF,TGTGCCAGCAGCCTCGGGAGTAGCGGGGGTGAGACCCAGTACTTC
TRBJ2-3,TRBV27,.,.,CASSPLSLGAPSTDTQYF,TGTGCCAGCAGCCCCCTGAGCCTAGGGGCCCCTAGCACAGATACGCAGTATTTT
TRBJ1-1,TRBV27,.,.,CASSFQRNTEAFF,TGTGCCAGCAGTTTCCAAAGGAACACTGAAGCTTTCTTT
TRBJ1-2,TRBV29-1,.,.,CSGVQGLSSGYTF,TGCAGCGGTGTGCAGGGTTTGTCCTCTGGCTACACCTTC
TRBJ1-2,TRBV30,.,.,CAWSGGANYGYTF,TGTGCCTGGAGTGGGGGGGCTAACTATGGCTACACCTTC
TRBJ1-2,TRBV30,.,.,CAWSVGYGYTF,TGTGCCTGGAGTGTGGGGTATGGCTACACCTTC
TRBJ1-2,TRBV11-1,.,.,CASSLGGRGYGYTF,TGTGCCAGCAGCCTTGGTGGCCGGGGCTATGGCTACACCTTC
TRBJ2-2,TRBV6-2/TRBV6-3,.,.,CASSYSDTNTGELFF,TGTGCCAGCAGTTATAGCGACACGAACACCGGGGAGCTGTTTTTT
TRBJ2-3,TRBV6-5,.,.,CASKGAATDTQYF,TGTGCCAGCAAAGGGGCCGCCACAGATACGCAGTATTTT
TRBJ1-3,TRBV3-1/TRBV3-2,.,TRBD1,CASSRQGLGGFGNTIYF,TGTGCCAGCAGCCGACAGGGCCTTGGGGGCTTTGGAAACACCATATATTTT
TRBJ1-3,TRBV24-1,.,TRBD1,CATSETGSSGNTIYF,TGTGCCACCAGTGAGACAGGGAGCTCTGGAAACACCATATATTTT
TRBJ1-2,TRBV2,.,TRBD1,CASRDLPPGGPGYTF,TGTGCCAGCAGGGACCTCCCTCCAGGGGGCCCTGGCTACACCTTC
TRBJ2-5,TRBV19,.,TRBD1,CASRTGQETQYF,TGTGCCTCACGGACAGGGCAAGAGACCCAGTACTTC